Detailed here is one T cell receptor beta chain. No antigen is known for it. CDR3 length equals 14 residues. V was shortened by 4 bases and J by 5 bases, with 9 bases between the two germline ends. Germline V gene data show CDR1 as MNHEY and CDR2 as SMNVEV (reference sequence). General study points: Tumor-infiltrating Treg TCR alpha and beta sequences overlapped most with tumor naive CD4+ T cells, then blood naive. The TCR gene usage of tumor memory CD4+ T cells clustered together with blood and lymph node memory CD4+ cells and with lymph node naive CD4+ cells.

Constant-region reverse primers amplified full-length variable regions, followed by semi-nested Nested Universal Primer A PCR. From the 5' RACE reads, TCRdb called clonotypes with MiXCR, one entry per CDR3 protein. The sample includes 62,000 or so distinct CDR3 sequences, more than 25% of them seen just once. CD25-based Treg depletion was applied to purified naive CD4+ T cells. The sequence derives from a female donor with breast cancer. The gene calls are TRBV27 and TRBJ1-6, with D hard to call. Sequenced: tumor-infiltrating naive CD4+ T cells sorted from the breast tumor. As for subset: naive CD4+ T cells, CD4+CD45RA+CD25-. The CDR3 here is CASSSSADNSPLHF. The CDR3 region has the DNA TGTGCCAGCAGTTCTTCTGCCGATAATTCACCCCTCCACTTT.